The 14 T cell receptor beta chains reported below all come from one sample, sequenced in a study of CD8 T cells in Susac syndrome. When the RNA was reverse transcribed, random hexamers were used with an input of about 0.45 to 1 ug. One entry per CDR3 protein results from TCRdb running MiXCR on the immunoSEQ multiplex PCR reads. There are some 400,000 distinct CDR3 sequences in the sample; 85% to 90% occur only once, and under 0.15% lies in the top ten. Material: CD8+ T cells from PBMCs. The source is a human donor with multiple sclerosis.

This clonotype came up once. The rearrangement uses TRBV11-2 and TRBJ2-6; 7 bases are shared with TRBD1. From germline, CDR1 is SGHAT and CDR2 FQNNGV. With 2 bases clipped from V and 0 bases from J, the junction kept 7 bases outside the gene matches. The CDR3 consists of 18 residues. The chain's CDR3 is CASSLFRTGYSGANVLTF. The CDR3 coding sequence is TGTGCCAGCAGCTTATTTCGGACAGGTTACTCTGGGGCCAACGTCCTGACTTTC.

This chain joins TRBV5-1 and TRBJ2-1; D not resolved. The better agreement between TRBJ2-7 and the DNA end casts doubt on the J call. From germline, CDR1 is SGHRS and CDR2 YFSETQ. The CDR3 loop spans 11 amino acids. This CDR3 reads CASNPKDEQYF. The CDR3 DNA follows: TGCGCCAGCAATCCCAAGGATGAGCAGTACTTC.

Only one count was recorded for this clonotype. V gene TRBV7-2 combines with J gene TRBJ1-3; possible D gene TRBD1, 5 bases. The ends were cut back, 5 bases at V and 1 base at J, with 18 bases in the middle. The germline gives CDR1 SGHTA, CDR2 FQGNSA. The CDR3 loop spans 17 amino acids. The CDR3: CASSTATDWASGNTIYF. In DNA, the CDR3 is TGTGCCAGCAGCACAGCGACAGACTGGGCGTCTGGAAACACCATATATTTT.

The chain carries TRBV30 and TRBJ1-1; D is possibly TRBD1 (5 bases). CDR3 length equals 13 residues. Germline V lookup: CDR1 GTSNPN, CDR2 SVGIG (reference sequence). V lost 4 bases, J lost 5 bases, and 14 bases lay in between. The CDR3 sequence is CAWNYGGATEAFF. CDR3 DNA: TGTGCCTGGAATTACGGGGGAGCGACTGAAGCTTTCTTT.

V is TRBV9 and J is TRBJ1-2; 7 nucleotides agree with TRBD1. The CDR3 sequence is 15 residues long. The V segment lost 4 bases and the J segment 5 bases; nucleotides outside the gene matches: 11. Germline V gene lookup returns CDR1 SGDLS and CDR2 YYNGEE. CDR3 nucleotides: TGTGCCAGCAGCCCTGGGGGAGGGGGCAGTTATGGCTACACCTTC. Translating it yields CASSPGGGGSYGYTF.

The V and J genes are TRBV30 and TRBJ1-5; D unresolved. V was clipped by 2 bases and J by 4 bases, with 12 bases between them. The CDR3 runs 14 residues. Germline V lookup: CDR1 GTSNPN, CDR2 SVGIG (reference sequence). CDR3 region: CAWSTGIGNQPQHF. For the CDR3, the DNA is TGTGCCTGGAGTACGGGGATAGGGAATCAGCCCCAGCATTTT.

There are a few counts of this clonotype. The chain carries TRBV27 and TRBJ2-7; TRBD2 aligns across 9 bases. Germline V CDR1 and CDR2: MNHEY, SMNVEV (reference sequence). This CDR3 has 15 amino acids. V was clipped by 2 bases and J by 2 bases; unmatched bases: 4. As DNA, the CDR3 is TGTGCCAGCAGTTTAGCGGGGGGGAGTACCTACGAGCAGTACTTC. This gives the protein CASSLAGGSTYEQYF.

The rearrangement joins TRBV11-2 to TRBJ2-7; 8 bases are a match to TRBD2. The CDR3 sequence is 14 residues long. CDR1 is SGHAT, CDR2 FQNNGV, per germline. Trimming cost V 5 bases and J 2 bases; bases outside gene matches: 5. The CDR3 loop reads CASSIFSGTYEQYF. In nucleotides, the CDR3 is TGTGCCAGCAGCATCTTTAGCGGGACCTACGAGCAGTACTTC.

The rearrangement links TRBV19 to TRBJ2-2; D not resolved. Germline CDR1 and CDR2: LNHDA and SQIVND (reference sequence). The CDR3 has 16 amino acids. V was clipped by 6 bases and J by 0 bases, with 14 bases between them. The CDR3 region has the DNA TGTGCCAGTAGCAATACCACACCTTCGAACACCGGGGAGCTGTTTTTT. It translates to CASSNTTPSNTGELFF. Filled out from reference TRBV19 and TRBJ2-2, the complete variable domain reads DGGITQSPKYLFRKEGQNVTLSCEQNLNHDAMYWYRQDPGQGLRLIYYSQIVNDFQKGDIAEGYSVSREKKESFPLTVTSAQKNPTAFYLCASSNTTPSNTGELFFGEGSRLTVL.

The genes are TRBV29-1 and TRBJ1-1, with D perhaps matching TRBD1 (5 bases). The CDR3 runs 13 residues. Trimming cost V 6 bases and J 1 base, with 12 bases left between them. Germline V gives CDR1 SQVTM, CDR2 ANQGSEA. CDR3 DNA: TGCAGCGTACAGGAGGGAACGAACACTGAAGCTTTCTTT. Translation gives CSVQEGTNTEAFF.

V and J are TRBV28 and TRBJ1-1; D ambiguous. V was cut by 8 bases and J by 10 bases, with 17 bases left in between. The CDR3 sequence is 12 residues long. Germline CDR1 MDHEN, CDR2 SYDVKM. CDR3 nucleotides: TGTGCCAGCGAACCACGCGGCTTAGTAGCTTTCTTT. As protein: CASEPRGLVAFF.

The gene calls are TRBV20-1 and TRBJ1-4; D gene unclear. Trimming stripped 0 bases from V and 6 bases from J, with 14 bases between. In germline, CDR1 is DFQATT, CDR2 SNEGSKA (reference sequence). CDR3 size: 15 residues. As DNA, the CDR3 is TGCAGTGCTAGAGATCAAAAAGGGCCTTATGAAAAACTGTTTTTT. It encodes CSARDQKGPYEKLFF.

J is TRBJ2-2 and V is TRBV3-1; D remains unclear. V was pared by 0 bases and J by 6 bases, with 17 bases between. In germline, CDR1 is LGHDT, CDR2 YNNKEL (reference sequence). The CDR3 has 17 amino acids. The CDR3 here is CASSQDPAALDAGELFF. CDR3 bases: TGTGCCAGCAGCCAAGATCCGGCGGCCTTGGATGCCGGGGAGCTGTTTTTT. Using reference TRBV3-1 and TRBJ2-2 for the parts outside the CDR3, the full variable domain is DTAVSQTPKYLVTQMGNDKSIKCEQNLGHDTMYWYKQDSKKFLKIMFSYNNKELIINETVPNRFSPKSPDKAHLNLHINSLELGDSAVYFCASSQDPAALDAGELFFGEGSRLTVL.

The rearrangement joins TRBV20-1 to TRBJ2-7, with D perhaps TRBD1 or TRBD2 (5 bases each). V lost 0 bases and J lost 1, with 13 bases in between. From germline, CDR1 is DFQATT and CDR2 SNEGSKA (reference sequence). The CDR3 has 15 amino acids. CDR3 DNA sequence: TGCAGTGCTAGAGACAGGCAGGGAGTTTCCTACGAGCAGTACTTC. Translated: CSARDRQGVSYEQYF.